A selection of T cell receptor beta chains follows, all from one sample in a study of T cell changes during pregnancy in multiple sclerosis. Clones were read by immunoSEQ multiplex PCR, and TCRdb kept only the in-frame ones, dropping some. The data hold around 97,000 clones, with 92% observed a single time. The sequencing here drew on peripheral blood, taken after pregnancy. The receptors originated from a female donor with multiple sclerosis, enrolled in a pregnancy study. The CDR3 runs from the conserved cysteine through the conserved F or W. A D gene is named only where the DNA matches it firmly. Clone sizes are given selectively: once, few, many, or a class where the clone is expanded.

J gene,D gene,clone size,V gene,CDR3 protein,CDR3 DNA
TRBJ2-5,NA,NA,TRBV7-9,CASSPPGLEETQYF,TGTGCCAGCAGCCCACCGGGACTCGAAGAGACCCAGTACTTC
TRBJ2-1,NA,NA,TRBV2,CASSARGSYNEQFF,TGTGCCAGCAGTGCCAGGGGCTCCTACAATGAGCAGTTCTTC
TRBJ1-5,NA,NA,TRBV7-9,CASSQGPDSLEPQHF,TGTGCCAGCAGCCAAGGACCCGACAGCCTAGAGCCCCAGCATTTT
TRBJ2-3,NA,NA,TRBV15,CATRGPPGATDTQYF,TGTGCCACCAGAGGCCCACCCGGAGCCACAGATACGCAGTATTTT
TRBJ1-3,NA,NA,TRBV9,CASSVAGSGNTIYF,TGTGCCAGCAGCGTAGCAGGCTCTGGAAACACCATATATTTT
TRBJ2-7,NA,NA,TRBV19,CASSIPGAPYEQYF,TGTGCCAGTAGTATTCCAGGGGCGCCCTACGAGCAGTACTTC
TRBJ2-7,TRBD2,NA,TRBV13,CASSFTGRSAEQYF,TGTGCCAGCAGCTTCACCGGGAGGTCCGCCGAGCAGTACTTC
TRBJ2-3,TRBD1,NA,TRBV5-4,CASRRDRGLRTDTQYF,TGTGCCAGCAGGAGGGACAGGGGGCTTCGCACAGATACGCAGTATTTT
TRBJ1-1,NA,NA,TRBV10-3,CAISGRGGSTEAFF,TGTGCCATCAGTGGACGGGGGGGGAGCACTGAAGCTTTCTTT
TRBJ2-5,TRBD2,NA,TRBV9,CASSVDTSGGARETQYF,TGTGCCAGCAGCGTAGATACTAGCGGGGGGGCCCGGGAGACCCAGTACTTC
TRBJ2-3,NA,NA,TRBV5-4,CASSLGDGGHHSTDTQYF,TGTGCCAGCAGCTTGGGGGACGGAGGGCACCATAGCACAGATACGCAGTATTTT
TRBJ1-2,NA,once,TRBV5-6,CASSLGRVLRHGYTF,TGTGCCAGCAGCTTGGGGAGGGTTTTAAGGCACGGCTACACCTTC
TRBJ2-5,TRBD1,NA,TRBV5-4,CASSLKGAETQYF,TGTGCCAGCAGCTTGAAGGGGGCGGAGACCCAGTACTTC
TRBJ2-7,TRBD2,NA,TRBV11-2,CASSFSGNYEQYF,TGTGCCAGCAGCTTCAGCGGGAACTACGAGCAGTACTTC
TRBJ2-7,TRBD2,NA,TRBV9,CASSEGAGGRALYEQYF,TGTGCCAGCAGCGAGGGGGCCGGCGGGAGGGCCCTCTACGAGCAGTACTTC
TRBJ1-3,NA,once,TRBV5-5,CASSLGQSASGNTIYF,TGTGCCAGCAGCTTGGGACAGTCCGCCTCTGGAAACACCATATATTTT
TRBJ2-7,NA,NA,TRBV7-9,CASSFPGPYEQYF,TGTGCCAGCAGTTTCCCTGGGCCCTACGAGCAGTACTTC
TRBJ2-2,TRBD2,NA,TRBV4-1,CASSRTSGYTGELFF,TGCGCCAGCAGCCGAACTAGCGGTTACACCGGGGAGCTGTTTTTT
TRBJ1-5,TRBD1,NA,TRBV5-1,CASSLWGQEINQPQHF,TGCGCCAGCAGCTTGTGGGGACAGGAGATCAATCAGCCCCAGCATTTT
TRBJ2-1,NA,once,TRBV7-6,CASSTGYSSSYNEQFF,TGTGCCAGCAGCACCGGATACAGCAGCTCCTACAATGAGCAGTTCTTC
TRBJ1-3,TRBD1,NA,TRBV5-1,CASSLADRGTGNTIYF,TGCGCCAGCAGCTTGGCCGACAGGGGCACTGGAAACACCATATATTTT
TRBJ2-7,NA,NA,TRBV11-2,CASSLRTSYEQYF,TGTGCCAGCAGCCTCAGGACATCCTACGAGCAGTACTTC
TRBJ2-3,NA,NA,TRBV4-1,CASSHPLGGSTDTQYF,TGCGCCAGCAGCCACCCACTAGGTGGGTCCACAGATACGCAGTATTTT
TRBJ2-1,NA,NA,TRBV27,CASSIDQGFGLNEQFF,TGTGCCAGCAGTATAGACCAGGGTTTTGGGCTTAATGAGCAGTTCTTC
TRBJ2-5,NA,NA,TRBV5-1,CASSLWRGRETQYF,TGCGCCAGCAGCTTGTGGCGGGGTAGGGAGACCCAGTACTTC
TRBJ1-5,TRBD1,NA,TRBV25-1,CASSVTGTDQPQHF,TGTGCCAGCAGTGTGACAGGGACGGACCAGCCCCAGCATTTT